This T cell receptor beta chain comes out of a study of blood T cells in healthy people across ages. In its sample, this clonotype was seen a few times. There were healthy Caucasian individuals from Russia, aged 6 to 90, serving as donors. The V gene end was trimmed by 4 bases and the J gene end by 5 bases; junction bases not matched to a gene: 9. Germline assignment: CDR1 SGHRS and CDR2 YFSETQ. The CDR3 sequence is 16 residues long. Then a second PCR, running roughly 6 to 11 cycles, was carried out with a sample-barcoded 5' primer and a J-beta primer mix. TCRdb re-called the 5' RACE reads with MiXCR, one entry per CDR3 protein. The sample holds more than 750,000 distinct CDR3 sequences, 25% to 35% seen once. The data were also submitted as part of a second study, on T cells of mothers and their children.

The sample was blood. The sequence came from a woman in her 40s in good health. The gene calls are TRBV5-1 and TRBJ2-5; the match to TRBD1 covers 12 bases. The DNA for the CDR3 is TGCGCCAGCAGCCTGGGACAGGGGGCTCGGAGGGAGACCCAGTACTTC. It is translated as CASSLGQGARRETQYF.